One and the same sample provided the 26 T cell receptor beta chains below, sequenced in a study of beta chain features in type 1 diabetes. The study's findings and limits: In every one of the four CD4+ subsets, TCRB CDR3s were moderately but significantly shorter in Type 1 diabetes patients.

No antigen is known for these receptors. The entirety of the isolated RNA underwent reverse transcription, so expressed TCRB transcripts were sequenced. Clones were sequenced by immunoSEQ multiplex PCR, and TCRdb holds only the in-frame ones, with some missing. This sample has roughly 730,000 clones; about an eighth occur once, and the top ten carry 0.022%. The sequenced sample was naive CD4+ T cells from blood. Receptor source: a man younger than 30 with type 1 diabetes.

The gene calls are TRBV18 and TRBJ1-2; D uncertain. V was shortened by 2 bases and J by 10 bases, with 11 bases between the two germline ends. CDR3 length: 12 residues. The germline V gene encodes CDR1 KGHSH and CDR2 LQKENI. CDR3 sequence: CASSPTEGAYTF. The CDR3 DNA reads as TGTGCCAGCTCACCAACGGAGGGTGCCTACACCTTC.

The CDR3 is CAWERGANTEAFF. In nucleotides, the CDR3 is TGTGCCTGGGAGAGGGGGGCTAACACTGAAGCTTTCTTT. V usage is TRBV30 and J usage is TRBJ1-1, with a possible D match to TRBD1 (6 bases). The germline V and J ends were trimmed by 5 bases and 2 bases, with 12 bases remaining between them. This CDR3 is 13 amino acids long. Germline V CDR1 and CDR2: GTSNPN, SVGIG (reference sequence).

A note on this clone: In the same sample, other DNA sequences code for this CDR3. This chain uses TRBV18 with TRBJ2-7; 8 positions match TRBD1. The CDR3 covers 14 residues. The germline gives CDR1 KGHSH, CDR2 LQKENI. V lost 2 bases and J lost 2; bases outside the gene matches: 2. Here the CDR3 DNA reads TGTGCCAGCTCACCAGGACAGGGTACCTACGAGCAGTACTTC. This sequence encodes CASSPGQGTYEQYF.

V and J are TRBV7-6 and TRBJ1-5; D call uncertain. Per the germline V gene, CDR1 is SGHVS and CDR2 is FNYEAQ. Trimming pared 8 bases from V and 5 bases from J, leaving 10 bases between. This CDR3 spans 12 amino acids. CDR3 protein: CASPARDQPQHF. CDR3 sequence (DNA): TGTGCCAGCCCCGCGAGGGATCAGCCCCAGCATTTT.

The chain carries TRBV5-8 and TRBJ2-1; 8 nucleotides line up with TRBD2. Germline V lookup: CDR1 SGHTS, CDR2 YDEGEE. The CDR3 is made up of 17 amino acids. After removal of 2 bases from V and 0 bases from J, the junction contained 7 bases not matched to a gene. CDR3 amino acids: CASSFGGGPSSYNEQFF. The CDR3 region has the DNA TGTGCCAGCAGCTTTGGCGGGGGGCCCAGCTCCTACAATGAGCAGTTCTTC.

This clone was seen more than once but under ten times. A much larger clone sits a single nucleotide away, making a read error possible. The chain combines TRBV5-6 with TRBJ2-3; the D is unclear. V lost 4 bases to trimming and J lost 2 bases, with 2 bases between them. The CDR3 runs 11 residues. CDR1 is SGHDT and CDR2 is YYEEEE in the germline V gene. DNA for the CDR3: TGTGCCAGCAGCACCACAGATACGCAGTATTTT. This translates into CASSTTDTQYF. Combining the CDR3 with reference TRBV5-6 and TRBJ2-3 gives the whole variable domain DAGVTQSPTHLIKTRGQQVTLRCSPKSGHDTVSWYQQALGQGPQFIFQYYEEEERQRGNFPDRFSGHQFPNYSSELNVNALLLGDSALYLCASSTTDTQYFGPGTRLTVL.

The CDR3 sequence is CAWSVEGTAYQPQHF. The CDR3 nucleotides read TGTGCCTGGAGTGTTGAGGGGACAGCTTATCAGCCCCAGCATTTT. The gene calls are TRBV30 and TRBJ1-5; 7 nucleotides agree with TRBD1. The CDR3 loop spans 15 amino acids. Germline V gene sequence: CDR1 GTSNPN, CDR2 SVGIG (reference sequence). The J segment lost 5 bases and the V segment lost 0 bases, leaving 7 bases of the junction unmatched.

This clone was observed a few times. The chain recombines TRBV29-1 with TRBJ2-1, with no clear D. The CDR3 is made up of 12 amino acids. Trimming stripped 0 bases from V and 7 bases from J, with 7 bases between. CDR1 and CDR2 (germline): SQVTM, ANQGSEA. The CDR3 DNA reads TGCAGCGTTGAAGAGCAGACAAATGAGCAGTTCTTC. This encodes CSVEEQTNEQFF.

Written as DNA, the CDR3 is TGTGCCAGCAGCGGACAGGGTACTCCTGGAAACACCATATATTTT. Its protein product is CASSGQGTPGNTIYF. V usage is TRBV6-5 and J usage is TRBJ1-3, with 8 positions matching TRBD1. V trimming: 6 bases; J trimming: 2 bases; junction bases outside the gene matches: 6. The CDR3 runs to 15 residues. From germline, CDR1 is MNHEY and CDR2 SVGAGI.

This rearrangement joins TRBV30 to TRBJ1-1; D is unclear. Per germline, CDR1 GTSNPN and CDR2 SVGIG (reference sequence). The CDR3 is 13 residues long. Trimming took off 0 bases at V and 2 bases at J, with 7 bases between the two ends. The CDR3 protein is CAWSVIGNTEAFF. Written as DNA, the CDR3 is TGTGCCTGGAGTGTAATCGGAAACACTGAAGCTTTCTTT.

This clone was seen a few times. This sequence joins TRBV10-3 and TRBJ2-2, with D perhaps TRBD1 (6 bases). The ends were cut back, 0 bases at V and 1 base at J, with 9 bases in the middle. CDR1 and CDR2 (germline): ENHRY, SYGVKD. The CDR3 spans 16 residues. Here the CDR3 DNA reads TGTGCCATCAGTGAGTCGCTGACAGGGAACACCGGGGAGCTGTTTTTT. Protein sequence: CAISESLTGNTGELFF.

The chain couples TRBV6-5 to TRBJ1-1; D not resolved. The length of the CDR3 is 14 residues. CDR1 MNHEY and CDR2 SVGAGI come from the germline V gene. Trimming cost V 2 bases and J 8 bases, with 15 bases left between them. CDR3 coding DNA: TGTGCCAGCAGTTACGGCGGCCGAACCAGGGAAGCTTTCTTT. It yields the protein CASSYGGRTREAFF.

A word on this clone: The sample holds other DNA sequences that translate to the same CDR3. The chain carries TRBV14 and TRBJ1-1; a weak D match, TRBD1 (6 bases). With 1 base removed from V and 2 bases from J, the gap between germline ends came to 8 bases. This CDR3 is 14 amino acids long. The V gene's germline CDR1 is SGHDN and CDR2 FVKESK. As DNA, the CDR3 is TGTGCCAGCAGCCAAGCCGGGGGCAACACTGAAGCTTTCTTT. This codes for CASSQAGGNTEAFF.

The chain combines TRBV7-2 with TRBJ1-2; weak D call: TRBD1 (5 bases). The CDR3 contains 13 residues. Looked up from germline, CDR1 is SGHTA and CDR2 is FQGNSA. Trimming took 3 bases from V and 9 from J, leaving 14 bases between them. CDR3 sequence: CASSFGQRASYTF. The CDR3 nucleotides read TGTGCCAGCAGCTTCGGACAAAGGGCCAGCTACACCTTC.

The chain uses TRBV7-2 and TRBJ1-2, with D maybe TRBD1 (5 bases). The CDR3 has 14 residues. Trimming shortened V by 1 base and J by 7 bases, and 13 bases separated the two germline ends. The germline V gene has CDR1 SGHTA and CDR2 FQGNSA. The CDR3 loop reads CASSLGAREGGYTF. For the CDR3, the DNA is TGTGCCAGCAGCTTAGGGGCCAGGGAGGGTGGCTACACCTTC.

V and J are TRBV9 and TRBJ1-1; tentatively, D is TRBD1 (6 bases). Deletions cut 1 base from V and 8 bases from J, with 18 bases between. The CDR3 extends over 15 amino acids. The germline V gene encodes CDR1 SGDLS and CDR2 YYNGEE. The CDR3 reads CASSVLSGARFEAFF. The CDR3 region has the DNA TGTGCCAGCAGCGTACTATCAGGGGCCCGATTCGAAGCTTTCTTT. Full variable domain (remainder filled in from reference TRBV9 and TRBJ1-1): DSGVTQTPKHLITATGQRVTLRCSPRSGDLSVYWYQQSLDQGLQFLIQYYNGEERAKGNILERFSAQQFPDLHSELNLSSLELGDSALYFCASSVLSGARFEAFFGQGTRLTVV.

The V gene is TRBV6-5, the J gene TRBJ2-3, with a tentative D call TRBD2 (7 bases). The CDR3 loop spans 13 amino acids. The germline CDR1 and CDR2 sequences are MNHEY and SVGAGI. The germline V and J ends were trimmed by 6 bases and 4 bases, with 11 bases remaining between them. The CDR3 region is CASSLGGPDTQYF. The CDR3 DNA sequence: TGTGCCAGCAGCTTGGGGGGGCCAGATACGCAGTATTTT.

This clone has just a few counts. The DNA for the CDR3 is TGTGCCAGCAGTTACCCCGGGACAGGGGCCACTGAAGCTTTCTTT. Protein sequence: CASSYPGTGATEAFF. This chain joins TRBV6-6 and TRBJ1-1, with 10 bases lining up with TRBD1. The CDR3 consists of 15 residues. J lost 4 bases, V lost 2 bases, and 4 bases had no gene match. Germline values: CDR1 MNHNY, CDR2 SVGAGI (reference sequence).

This clone was observed a few times. The chain is built from TRBV28 and TRBJ2-1; 10 positions agree with TRBD2. Germline loops: CDR1 MDHEN, CDR2 SYDVKM. The CDR3 has 14 residues. Losses at the gene ends were 9 bases for V and 3 bases for J; bases not matched to a gene: 5. The CDR3, as DNA: TGTGCCAGTATAGCGGGGGGCTACTACAATGAGCAGTTCTTC. Translation gives CASIAGGYYNEQFF.

This clone was counted only a few times. The rearrangement uses TRBV6-1 and TRBJ2-3, with D maybe TRBD2 (6 bases). The CDR3 spans 15 residues. Germline loops: CDR1 MNHNS, CDR2 SASEGT. With 6 bases removed from V and 4 bases from J, the gap between germline ends came to 17 bases. Here the CDR3 reads CASRRDSPGPDTQYF. CDR3 nucleotides: TGTGCCAGCAGGCGGGACTCCCCCGGCCCAGATACGCAGTATTTT.

The J gene is TRBJ1-1, the V gene TRBV5-1; the D gene is possibly TRBD1 (6 bases). CDR1 is SGHRS and CDR2 is YFSETQ in the germline V gene. The CDR3 length is 13 residues. The ends were cut back, 3 bases at V and 5 bases at J, with 11 bases in the middle. CDR3 DNA: TGCGCCAGCAGCTGGGGCGGACAGACTGAAGCTTTCTTT. Residues: CASSWGGQTEAFF.

This clone was picked up a small number of times. V gene TRBV7-7 combines with J gene TRBJ2-5; 7 bases map to TRBD2. V dropped 5 bases and J dropped 2; count of bases not matched to a gene: 5. CDR3 size: 14 residues. The V gene's germline CDR1 is SSHAT and CDR2 FNYEAQ (reference sequence). The CDR3 sequence is CASSPVGGQETQYF. CDR3 nucleotide sequence: TGTGCCAGCAGCCCGGTGGGGGGGCAAGAGACCCAGTACTTC.

This clone appeared a few times. The rearrangement joins TRBV12-5 to TRBJ2-1, with D hard to call. V was clipped by 5 bases and J by 5 bases, with 7 bases between them. Germline CDR1 and CDR2: LGHNT and FRNRAP. CDR3 length: 12 residues. CDR3 in amino acids: CASGSRDNEQFF. CDR3 coding DNA: TGTGCTAGTGGTAGCCGGGACAATGAGCAGTTCTTC.

This clone occurred a few times. The chain links TRBV4-1 to TRBJ2-3; TRBD2 might be the D (5 bases). This CDR3 is built from 15 residues. Trimming left V 0 bases short and J 4 bases short, with 11 bases between. Germline V lookup: CDR1 MGHRA, CDR2 YSYEKL. For the CDR3, the DNA is TGCGCCAGCAGCCAAGATCGGCTAGCCCCAGATACGCAGTATTTT. Translating gives CASSQDRLAPDTQYF.

The J gene is TRBJ1-2, the V gene TRBV9, with D unresolved. The CDR3 consists of 15 residues. The germline V gene has CDR1 SGDLS and CDR2 YYNGEE. V was shortened by 0 bases and J by 0 bases, with 9 bases between the two germline ends. The CDR3: CASSVEARPNYGYTF. In DNA, the CDR3 is TGTGCCAGCAGCGTAGAGGCCAGACCTAACTATGGCTACACCTTC.

This clone appeared a few times. The chain has TRBV2 and TRBJ2-7, with 7 bases lining up with TRBD1. Trimming cost V 6 bases and J 5 bases; bases outside gene matches: 10. The V gene's germline CDR1 is SNHLY and CDR2 FYNNEI. The CDR3 extends over 14 amino acids. The CDR3 here is CASRADRVLDEQYF. The CDR3 DNA sequence: TGTGCCAGCAGGGCAGACAGGGTCCTCGACGAGCAGTACTTC.